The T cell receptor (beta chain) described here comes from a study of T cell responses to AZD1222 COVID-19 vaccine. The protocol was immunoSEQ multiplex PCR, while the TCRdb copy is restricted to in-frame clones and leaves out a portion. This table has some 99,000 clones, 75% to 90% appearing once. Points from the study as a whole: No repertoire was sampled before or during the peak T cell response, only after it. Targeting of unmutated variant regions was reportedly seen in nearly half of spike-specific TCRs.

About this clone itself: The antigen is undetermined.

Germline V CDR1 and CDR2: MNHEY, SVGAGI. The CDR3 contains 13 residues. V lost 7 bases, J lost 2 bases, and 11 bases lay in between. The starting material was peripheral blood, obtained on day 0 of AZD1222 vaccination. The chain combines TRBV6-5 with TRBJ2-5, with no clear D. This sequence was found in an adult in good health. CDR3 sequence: CASTTDGQETQYF. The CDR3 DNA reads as TGTGCCAGCACCACAGACGGACAAGAGACCCAGTACTTC.